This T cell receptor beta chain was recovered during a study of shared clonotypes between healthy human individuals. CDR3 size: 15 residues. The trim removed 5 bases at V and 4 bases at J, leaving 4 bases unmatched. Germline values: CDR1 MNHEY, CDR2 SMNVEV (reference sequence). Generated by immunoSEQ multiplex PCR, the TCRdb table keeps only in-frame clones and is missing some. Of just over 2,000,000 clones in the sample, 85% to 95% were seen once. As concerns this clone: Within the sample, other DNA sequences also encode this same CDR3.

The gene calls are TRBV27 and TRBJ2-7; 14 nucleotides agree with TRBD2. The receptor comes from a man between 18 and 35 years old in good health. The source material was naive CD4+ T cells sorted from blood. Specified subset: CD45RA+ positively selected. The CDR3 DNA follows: TGTGCCAGCAGTCCTAGACTAGCGGGAGGGTACGAGCAGTACTTC. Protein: CASSPRLAGGYEQYF.